This entry is about one T cell receptor (beta chain). Its antigen is not identified. The data belong to a study of shared clonotypes between healthy human individuals. About the research overall: Each donor's CD4 naive and CD4 memory cells filled three plates apiece, CD8 naive two, and CD8 memory one. The study, taken as a whole, reports: Generally, naive subsets (rather than memory subsets) showed larger estimated richness.

This CDR3 has 15 residues. Trimming took off 5 bases at V and 3 bases at J, with 17 bases between the two ends. Looked up from germline, CDR1 is SGHAT and CDR2 is FQNNGV. In replicate PCRs of sorted subsets, roughly 200 ng DNA, about 30,000 T cell genomes, was used. Sequenced by immunoSEQ multiplex PCR; TCRdb stores in-frame clones only, minus some. The sample yields some 2,400,000 clones, approximately 96% seen once. V is TRBV11-2 and J is TRBJ2-7, with D perhaps matching TRBD1 (5 bases). Sequenced: naive CD4+ T cells sorted from blood. Sample subset: CD45RA+ positively selected. The source of this sequence is a man between 18 and 29 years old in good health. The CDR3 loop is CASSPIPGQGYEQYF. CDR3 nucleotides: TGTGCCAGCAGCCCCATCCCAGGGCAGGGCTACGAGCAGTACTTC.